The entry below describes one TCR beta chain. MiXCR, run by TCRdb on the multiplex PCR reads, gives a single entry per CDR3 protein. The data hold some 170,000 distinct CDR3 sequences, with around a third observed a single time. This specimen belongs to a study of breast tumors, draining lymph nodes, adjacent tissues. V was pared by 2 bases and J by 6 bases, with 17 bases of the junction left unmatched. Germline V gives CDR1 SGHTA, CDR2 FQGNSA. This CDR3 region has 19 residues. Samples came from axillary lymph nodes draining the breast cancer. The receptor was derived from a female donor with breast cancer. Some clones in this sample may be carry-over from other donors' samples. The V and J genes are TRBV7-2 and TRBJ2-3, with 10 bases fitting TRBD2. Input material: axillary lymph node tissue. The CDR3 coding sequence is TGTGCCAGCAGCTTATTCCCCAGCGGGGGGGCGGGGGTGGTCGATACGCAGTATTTT. Translation gives CASSLFPSGGAGVVDTQYF.